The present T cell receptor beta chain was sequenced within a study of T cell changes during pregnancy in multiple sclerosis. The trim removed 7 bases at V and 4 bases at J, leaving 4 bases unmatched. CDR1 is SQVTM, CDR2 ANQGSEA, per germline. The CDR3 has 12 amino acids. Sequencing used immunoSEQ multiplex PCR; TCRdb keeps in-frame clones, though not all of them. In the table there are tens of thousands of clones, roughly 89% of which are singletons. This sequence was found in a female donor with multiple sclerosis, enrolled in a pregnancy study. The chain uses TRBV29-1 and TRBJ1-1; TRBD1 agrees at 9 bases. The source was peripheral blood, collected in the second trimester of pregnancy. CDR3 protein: CSATGGSTEAFF. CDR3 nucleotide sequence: TGCAGCGCGACAGGGGGTAGCACTGAAGCTTTCTTT.